The 4 T cell receptor beta chains listed next were all sequenced from one sample in a study of blood T cell repertoires in COVID-19. Using immunoSEQ multiplex PCR, the repertoire was profiled, and TCRdb retains in-frame clones only, with some absent. This table holds fewer than 55,000 clones, roughly 91% found once. Sequenced material: peripheral blood. The receptors stem from an elderly man with active or convalescent COVID-19.

The V gene is TRBV4-1, the J gene TRBJ1-2; 8 bases match TRBD1. After removal of 3 bases from V and 5 bases from J, the junction contained 8 bases not matched to a gene. Germline-derived CDR1 and CDR2 are MGHRA and YSYEKL. The length of the CDR3 is 15 residues. CDR3: CASSQGGQGGYGYTF. CDR3 coding DNA: TGCGCCAGCAGCCAGGGCGGACAGGGTGGATATGGCTACACCTTC.

The chain couples TRBV7-8 to TRBJ1-6; 8 nucleotides align to TRBD1. CDR3 length: 18 residues. After removal of 3 bases from V and 4 bases from J, the junction contained 11 bases not matched to a gene. Germline assignment: CDR1 SGHVS and CDR2 FQNEAQ. The CDR3: CASSFQNQGAYYNSPLHF. In nucleotides, the CDR3 is TGTGCCAGCAGCTTCCAAAACCAGGGGGCCTATTATAATTCACCCCTCCACTTT.

This chain uses TRBV6-6 with TRBJ2-1; TRBD1 is a possible D gene (5 bases). The length of the CDR3 is 15 residues. Germline V gene lookup returns CDR1 MNHNY and CDR2 SVGAGI (reference sequence). V lost 2 bases, J lost 10 bases, and 18 bases lay in between. The CDR3, as DNA: TGTGCCAGCAGTTACCTCCCCGAAGGGGTTCGAGAGCAGTTCTTC. Translating gives CASSYLPEGVREQFF.

The chain links TRBV21-1 to TRBJ1-6; TRBD1 reflects the table's D call only, with no check against the DNA. TRBV21-1 is flagged as a pseudogene. This CDR3 has 18 amino acids. The CDR3 coding sequence is TGTGCCAGCAGCAAATGGACCGGGACAGGGACCTATAATTCACCCCTCCACTTT. Translating gives CASSKWTGTGTYNSPLHF.